What follows are 9 T cell receptor beta chains derived from one specimen sequenced in a study of cytomegalovirus exposure and HLA in healthy donors. The PCR had 60 Vbeta and 13 Jbeta primers. Sequencing used immunoSEQ multiplex PCR; TCRdb keeps in-frame clones, though not all of them. The repertoire holds 150,000 to 200,000 clones, with roughly 76% as singletons. Sequenced sample: PBMCs. The receptor set was obtained from a human donor in good health.

This clone was seen only once. The chain is built from TRBV7-2 and TRBJ2-3, with 8 bases fitting TRBD2. CDR1 and CDR2 (germline): SGHTA, FQGNSA. J lost 3 bases, V lost 5 bases, and 7 bases had no gene match. This CDR3 is 15 amino acids long. The CDR3 sequence: CASSQPRGGTDTQYF. The CDR3, as DNA: TGTGCCAGCAGCCAACCCCGGGGGGGAACAGATACGCAGTATTTT.

The chain carries TRBV4-3 and TRBJ1-1, with D perhaps TRBD1 (6 bases). There are 15 residues in the CDR3. Germline V gene data show CDR1 as LGHNA and CDR2 as YSLEER. V lost 4 bases to trimming and J lost 5 bases, with 17 bases between them. CDR3 protein: CASSPGQGRVTEAFF. CDR3 nucleotides: TGCGCCAGCAGCCCCGGCCAGGGGCGGGTTACTGAAGCTTTCTTT.

The gene calls are TRBV29-1 and TRBJ1-2, with TRBD1 identical over 9 bases. The CDR3 has 14 amino acids. The junction had 6 bases not matched to a gene; V was cut back by 3 bases and J by 4 bases. Germline CDR1 reads SQVTM; CDR2 reads ANQGSEA. In nucleotides, the CDR3 is TGCAGCGTTGACGGACAGGGGCGAGGCTATGGCTACACCTTC. The encoded protein is CSVDGQGRGYGYTF.

This chain joins TRBV6-1 and TRBJ1-6; a possible D gene is TRBD1 (5 bases). Germline CDR1 reads MNHNS; CDR2 reads SASEGT. Trimming stripped 0 bases from V and 9 bases from J, with 15 bases between. This CDR3 is 16 amino acids long. DNA for the CDR3: TGTGCCAGCAGTGAAGCAGATGGGGGAGGGGTTTCACCCCTCCACTTT. It codes for CASSEADGGGVSPLHF.

J is TRBJ1-2 and V is TRBV5-1; D possibly corresponds to TRBD1 (6 bases). The length of the CDR3 is 16 residues. Germline V lookup: CDR1 SGHRS, CDR2 YFSETQ. V lost 0 bases and J lost 7, with 19 bases in between. The CDR3 loop is CASSLVLQGTQRGYTF. The CDR3 DNA is TGCGCCAGCAGCTTGGTCCTACAGGGTACCCAACGTGGCTACACCTTC.

This chain links TRBV7-9 with TRBJ2-7; 11 nucleotides line up with TRBD1. V shed 5 bases and J 5 bases; nucleotides not matched to a gene: 8. The CDR3 is made up of 15 amino acids. Per germline, CDR1 SEHNR and CDR2 FQNEAQ (reference sequence). CDR3 amino acids: CASSLRRTGGDEQYF. Written as DNA, the CDR3 is TGTGCCAGCAGCCTACGGCGGACAGGGGGCGACGAGCAGTACTTC.

The V call is TRBV7-8, the J call TRBJ2-7, with unresolved D. This CDR3 region has 14 residues. V lost 1 base, J lost 1 base, and 8 bases lay in between. The germline CDR1 and CDR2 sequences are SGHVS and FQNEAQ. The CDR3 loop is CASSLVKRSYEQYF. DNA of the CDR3: TGTGCCAGCAGCTTAGTGAAGAGGTCCTACGAGCAGTACTTC.

This rearrangement joins TRBV9 to TRBJ2-5; TRBD2 might be the D (5 bases). The V end lost 0 bases, the J end lost 5 bases, and 11 bases lay between the germline ends. Germline V gene data show CDR1 as SGDLS and CDR2 as YYNGEE. This CDR3 comprises 14 residues. The CDR3 DNA reads TGTGCCAGCAGCGTAGATCGCGGGTGGGAGACCCAGTACTTC. It yields the protein CASSVDRGWETQYF. The entire variable domain, with the rest obtained from reference TRBV9 and TRBJ2-5, is as follows: DSGVTQTPKHLITATGQRVTLRCSPRSGDLSVYWYQQSLDQGLQFLIQYYNGEERAKGNILERFSAQQFPDLHSELNLSSLELGDSALYFCASSVDRGWETQYFGPGTRLLVL.

The chain couples TRBV27 to TRBJ2-7; possibly TRBD2 for D (7 bases). V lost 5 bases and J 0 bases, leaving 11 bases between the germline ends. Looked up from germline, CDR1 is MNHEY and CDR2 is SMNVEV (reference sequence). The CDR3 runs to 14 residues. The CDR3 DNA is TGTGCCAGCAGTGGACAGCGGGGCTCCTACGAGCAGTACTTC. Amino acid sequence: CASSGQRGSYEQYF.